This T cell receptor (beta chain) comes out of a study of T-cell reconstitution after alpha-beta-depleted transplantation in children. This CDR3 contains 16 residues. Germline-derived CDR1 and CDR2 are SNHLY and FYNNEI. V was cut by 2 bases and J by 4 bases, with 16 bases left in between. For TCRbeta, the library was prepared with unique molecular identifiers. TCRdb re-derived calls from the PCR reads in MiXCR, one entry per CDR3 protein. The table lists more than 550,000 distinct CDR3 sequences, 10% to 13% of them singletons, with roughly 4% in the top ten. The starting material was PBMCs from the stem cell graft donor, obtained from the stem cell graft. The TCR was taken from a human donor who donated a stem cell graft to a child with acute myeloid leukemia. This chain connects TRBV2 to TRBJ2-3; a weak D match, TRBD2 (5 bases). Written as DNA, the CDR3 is TGTGCCAGCAGTGAAAGTGCCGGACTCACGCCAGATACGCAGTATTTT. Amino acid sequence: CASSESAGLTPDTQYF.